This record covers a single T cell receptor beta chain. The data are from a study of blood T cell repertoires in COVID-19. Looking at the study overall: Sites across the United States, Italy and Spain contributed samples from acute and convalescent COVID-19.

Under the authors' procedure: Estimates of nucleated cell counts were drawn from the amplification of reference gene primers. Libraries were prepared by immunoSEQ multiplex PCR; TCRdb keeps only in-frame clonotypes and omits some of them. The V and J calls and clone size come from that table; D and trimming were worked out from the DNA. Of 200,000 to 300,000 clones listed, 70% to 90% are singletons. The CDR3 runs 14 residues. V was pared by 2 bases and J by 8 bases, with 12 bases between. The germline V gene has CDR1 MDHEN and CDR2 SYDVKM. The sequencing input was peripheral blood. The sequence was collected from a woman between 50 and 59 years old with acute or convalescent COVID-19. This chain connects TRBV28 to TRBJ1-4; D gene unclear. The CDR3 DNA reads TGTGCCAGCAGTTTAAACGGGAGGCGGGAAAAACTGTTTTTT. Residues: CASSLNGRREKLFF.